These T cell receptor beta chains were read from a single sample in a study of type 1 regulatory T cells. Which antigens these TCRs recognize remains unknown. TCRdb redid the calling of the reads with MiXCR, one entry per CDR3 protein. The sample carries about 74,000 distinct CDR3 sequences, nearly 65% recorded once. Specimen: cultured T cells, either the whole culture or a sorted T cell fraction (not recorded which). The receptors originated from a human donor in good health. Both conserved end residues are part of each CDR3. Expanded clones are given a class, and other clones once, few, many or no size at all.

CDR3aa: CATSRDREGEQYF; abundance: NA; v_gene: TRBV15; j_gene: TRBJ2-7
CDR3aa: CASSLMSLAGGSYNEQFF; abundance: once; v_gene: TRBV7-3; j_gene: TRBJ2-1
CDR3aa: CASSTDSSTDTQYF; abundance: once; v_gene: TRBV19; j_gene: TRBJ2-3
CDR3aa: CASSRGVGASYTF; abundance: NA; v_gene: TRBV12-3/TRBV12-4; j_gene: TRBJ1-2
CDR3aa: CASSEQGTGSYEQYF; abundance: NA; v_gene: TRBV5-1; j_gene: TRBJ2-7
CDR3aa: CASGNRIPNYGYTF; abundance: NA; v_gene: TRBV5-8; j_gene: TRBJ1-2
CDR3aa: CASSYPSTDTQYF; abundance: once; v_gene: TRBV6-5; j_gene: TRBJ2-3
CDR3aa: CSASERTGENYGYTF; abundance: NA; v_gene: TRBV20-1; j_gene: TRBJ1-2
CDR3aa: CASSPTGYGSGNTIYF; abundance: NA; v_gene: TRBV18; j_gene: TRBJ1-3
CDR3aa: CASRNLTVNMNTEAFF; abundance: NA; v_gene: TRBV5-1; j_gene: TRBJ1-1
CDR3aa: CASSYSGFGYTF; abundance: NA; v_gene: TRBV6-5; j_gene: TRBJ1-2
CDR3aa: CSARGDPGAVFF; abundance: NA; v_gene: TRBV20-1; j_gene: TRBJ1-4
CDR3aa: CASRSGTRAGELFF; abundance: NA; v_gene: TRBV5-1; j_gene: TRBJ2-2
CDR3aa: CASSLRQLAAKNIQYF; abundance: NA; v_gene: TRBV5-6; j_gene: TRBJ2-4
CDR3aa: CASSRNRGSYEQYF; abundance: NA; v_gene: TRBV6-5; j_gene: TRBJ2-7
CDR3aa: CASSMAGVSSDTQYF; abundance: NA; v_gene: TRBV19; j_gene: TRBJ2-3
CDR3aa: CASQDVGNEQFF; abundance: NA; v_gene: TRBV6-2/TRBV6-3; j_gene: TRBJ2-1
CDR3aa: CASMKLTDTQYF; abundance: NA; v_gene: TRBV10-2; j_gene: TRBJ2-3
CDR3aa: CAIRRLAGGPSEQYF; abundance: NA; v_gene: TRBV10-3; j_gene: TRBJ2-7
CDR3aa: CASSPLFLRGSYNEQLF; abundance: NA; v_gene: TRBV7-2; j_gene: TRBJ2-1
CDR3aa: CSARESFGTGLHNIQYF; abundance: NA; v_gene: TRBV20-1; j_gene: TRBJ2-4
CDR3aa: CASSPGDSQSYEQYF; abundance: NA; v_gene: TRBV18; j_gene: TRBJ2-7
CDR3aa: CASNRAPNTGELFF; abundance: NA; v_gene: TRBV9; j_gene: TRBJ2-2
CDR3aa: CASSSTGQGDNNSPLHF; abundance: NA; v_gene: TRBV6-2/TRBV6-3; j_gene: TRBJ1-6
CDR3aa: CSASSDRENTEAFF; abundance: NA; v_gene: TRBV20-1; j_gene: TRBJ1-1
CDR3aa: CASSWQETQYF; abundance: NA; v_gene: TRBV5-4; j_gene: TRBJ2-5
CDR3aa: CASSYQRGQGWDTGELFF; abundance: once; v_gene: TRBV27; j_gene: TRBJ2-2
CDR3aa: CASSPGLAGEGAGELFF; abundance: NA; v_gene: TRBV5-1; j_gene: TRBJ2-2
CDR3aa: CASSLDSVKETQYF; abundance: NA; v_gene: TRBV5-4; j_gene: TRBJ2-5
CDR3aa: CASSPIAPNQPQHF; abundance: NA; v_gene: TRBV28; j_gene: TRBJ1-5
CDR3aa: CASSISGARGYTF; abundance: NA; v_gene: TRBV19; j_gene: TRBJ1-2
CDR3aa: CSASPSGRIEQYF; abundance: NA; v_gene: TRBV20-1; j_gene: TRBJ2-7
CDR3aa: CASSQTETGARETQYF; abundance: NA; v_gene: TRBV4-1; j_gene: TRBJ2-5
CDR3aa: CASSLGGLAGTNEQFF; abundance: NA; v_gene: TRBV11-2; j_gene: TRBJ2-1
CDR3aa: CAISPSVGGSYEQYF; abundance: NA; v_gene: TRBV10-3; j_gene: TRBJ2-7
CDR3aa: CASSPGTELLSYTF; abundance: NA; v_gene: TRBV28; j_gene: TRBJ1-2
CDR3aa: CASTPETSALTDTQYF; abundance: NA; v_gene: TRBV6-1; j_gene: TRBJ2-3
CDR3aa: CASSQPGLAAYEQYF; abundance: NA; v_gene: TRBV3-1; j_gene: TRBJ2-7
CDR3aa: CSAGRSDTNNEQFF; abundance: NA; v_gene: TRBV20-1; j_gene: TRBJ2-1
CDR3aa: CASSRNGQTRNTEAFF; abundance: NA; v_gene: TRBV5-1; j_gene: TRBJ1-1
CDR3aa: CATSREKVEDTEAFF; abundance: NA; v_gene: TRBV15; j_gene: TRBJ1-1
CDR3aa: CASSLGQGENSPLHF; abundance: NA; v_gene: TRBV7-6; j_gene: TRBJ1-6
CDR3aa: CSARDLTQGRETQYF; abundance: NA; v_gene: TRBV20-1; j_gene: TRBJ2-5
CDR3aa: CASTFGLEQFF; abundance: NA; v_gene: TRBV3-1; j_gene: TRBJ2-1
CDR3aa: CSASGGALNQPQHF; abundance: NA; v_gene: TRBV20-1; j_gene: TRBJ1-5
CDR3aa: CASSGPGGEADTQYF; abundance: NA; v_gene: TRBV6-1; j_gene: TRBJ2-3
CDR3aa: CASSLIRGTDTQYF; abundance: NA; v_gene: TRBV7-2; j_gene: TRBJ2-3
CDR3aa: CASSLDPRAEQYF; abundance: few; v_gene: TRBV11-2; j_gene: TRBJ2-7
CDR3aa: CASSPGTSEETQYF; abundance: NA; v_gene: TRBV10-1; j_gene: TRBJ2-5
CDR3aa: CASSLSRGDEKLFF; abundance: NA; v_gene: TRBV27; j_gene: TRBJ1-4